The present entry profiles one T cell receptor (beta chain) with its context. Its target is unknown. The source of the sample is a study of T cells after yellow fever vaccination. In the study overall: Preparation of fractions with low cell numbers was performed using SMART-Seq v4 Ultra Low Input.

Trimming pared 0 bases from V and 2 bases from J, leaving 7 bases between. The CDR3 sequence is 14 residues long. Looked up from germline, CDR1 is MNHEY and CDR2 is SVGEGT. Study results and caveats: Most primary-vaccination clones recurred post-booster (approximately 95% CD4, over 70% CD8).

TCRdb used MiXCR to reprocess the 5' RACE reads, holding one entry per CDR3 protein. The repertoire holds 300,000 to 350,000 distinct CDR3 sequences, with over 8.5% as singletons. Sequenced here: CD4+ T cells sorted from PBMCs, sampled 45 days after the yellow fever booster vaccination. The source is a man aged 18 to 29 who received the YFV17D yellow fever vaccine. This chain joins TRBV6-2 or TRBV6-3 and TRBJ1-2; D possibly corresponds to TRBD1 (6 bases). Written as DNA, the CDR3 is TGTGCCAGCAGTTACTCCCAGGGGAACTATGGCTACACCTTC. Amino acid sequence: CASSYSQGNYGYTF.